The 16 T cell receptor beta chains presented below share a single source sample, sequenced in a study of Graves' ophthalmopathy and Graves' hyperthyroidism. The sequenced template was RNA, covering the TCR beta CDR3 region. HTBI-primed RT-PCR formed the first round, and a multiplex PCR formed the second. MiXCR, applied by TCRdb to the multiplex PCR reads, yields one record per CDR3 protein. The table lists over a million distinct CDR3 sequences, around a third of them singletons. Sequencing input: peripheral blood or thyroid tissue (not recorded which). The receptors here all came from an adult man with Graves' hyperthyroidism.

There are a few counts of this clonotype. CDR3 region: CASSLVTGTGGRNTEAFF. CDR3 DNA: TGTGCCAGCAGCTTAGTCACCGGGACAGGGGGTAGGAACACTGAAGCTTTCTTT. The V and J genes are TRBV7-9 and TRBJ1-1, with 11 bases identical to TRBD1. CDR1 and CDR2 (germline): SEHNR, FQNEAQ (reference sequence). J lost 1 base, V lost 1 base, and 8 bases had no gene match. The CDR3 has 18 residues.

This clonotype was picked up many times. The V gene is TRBV19, the J gene TRBJ1-5; 10 bases line up with TRBD1. The trim removed 6 bases at V and 1 base at J, leaving 3 bases unmatched. Germline V gene lookup returns CDR1 LNHDA and CDR2 SQIVND (reference sequence). The CDR3 is 15 residues long. The CDR3 DNA sequence: TGTGCCAGTAGGGGACAGGGGATCAGCAATCAGCCCCAGCATTTT. Encoded protein: CASRGQGISNQPQHF.

This clonotype was observed once. A much more abundant neighbour one base away suggests this may be a read error. This chain links TRBV11-2 with TRBJ2-7, with D tentatively TRBD1 (5 bases). The CDR3 runs to 14 residues. Germline V gene lookup returns CDR1 SGHAT and CDR2 FQNNGV. CDR3 loop: CASSSNRSPYELYF. The DNA of the CDR3 is TGTGCCAGCAGCTCCAACAGGAGTCCCTACGAGCTGTACTTC.

This clonotype has at least ten counts. V and J are TRBV7-8 and TRBJ1-5; 7 nucleotides line up with TRBD1. V was pared by 2 bases and J by 2 bases, with 6 bases of the junction left unmatched. CDR3 length: 16 amino acids. CDR1 is SGHVS, CDR2 FQNEAQ, per germline. The CDR3 protein is CASSLSAGGGNQPQHF. As DNA, the CDR3 is TGTGCCAGCAGCTTAAGTGCAGGGGGTGGCAATCAGCCCCAGCATTTT.

This clonotype turned up a few times. CDR3 nucleotides: TGTGCCAGCAGTGCGACAGCTGCTGGTCCAGATACGCAGTATTTT. This sequence encodes CASSATAAGPDTQYF. V and J are TRBV6-4 and TRBJ2-3; TRBD1 is a possible D gene (5 bases). V dropped 4 bases and J dropped 4 bases, with 15 bases sitting between them. The CDR3 contains 15 residues. The germline CDR1 and CDR2 sequences are MRHNA and SNTAGT.

In its sample, this clonotype was seen many times. This chain links TRBV19 with TRBJ2-7; perhaps TRBD1 as D (6 bases). The V gene lost 3 bases and the J gene lost 2 bases, with 14 bases spanning the gap. Germline CDR1 and CDR2: LNHDA and SQIVND (reference sequence). CDR3 length equals 15 residues. Here the CDR3 reads CASSIVSDRAYEQYF. The CDR3 coding sequence is TGTGCCAGTAGTATCGTTTCGGACAGAGCCTACGAGCAGTACTTC.

In regard to this clonotype: This is likely a read error, given that the CDR3 carries no conserved phenylalanine or tryptophan at its end. The V call is TRBV10-2, the J call TRBJ2-7, with D perhaps TRBD2 (6 bases). Trimming stripped 3 bases from V and 6 bases from J, with 15 bases between. The CDR3 is 14 amino acids. Germline CDR1 is WSHSY and CDR2 is SAAADI. This CDR3 is CASSDSGQGGEQYL. Written as DNA, the CDR3 is TGCGCCAGCAGTGACTCCGGGCAGGGAGGCGAGCAGTACCTC.

On this clonotype itself: A much larger clone lies a single base off, so this may be a read error. This sequence joins TRBV20-1 and TRBJ2-7, with D possibly being TRBD1 or TRBD2 (5 bases each). The CDR3 runs 13 residues. CDR1 is DFQATT, CDR2 SNEGSKA, per germline (reference sequence). The CDR3 reads CSARRRDPYEQCF. The CDR3 coding sequence is TGCAGTGCTAGGAGAAGGGACCCCTACGAGCAGTGCTTC.

This clonotype showed up many times. The chain links TRBV20-1 to TRBJ2-6; D remains ambiguous. The CDR3 length is 13 residues. CDR1 is DFQATT and CDR2 is SNEGSKA in the germline V gene (reference sequence). V lost 7 bases and J 1 base, leaving 8 bases between the germline ends. The CDR3 spells CSGFGSGANVLTF. In nucleotides, the CDR3 is TGCAGTGGCTTCGGATCTGGGGCCAACGTCCTGACTTTC.

In this sample, this clonotype turned up many times. V usage is TRBV2 and J usage is TRBJ2-5; D may be TRBD1 (6 bases). CDR3 length: 15 amino acids. V lost 4 bases and J lost 0, with 12 bases in between. Germline V lookup: CDR1 SNHLY, CDR2 FYNNEI. The CDR3 nucleotides read TGTGCCAGCAGTGGCAGGGGCTTGTACCAAGAGACCCAGTACTTC. Translating gives CASSGRGLYQETQYF.

The CDR3 DNA reads as TGTGCCAGCAGCGTAGATACCAGCAGCTCTGGAAACACCATATATTTT. It encodes CASSVDTSSSGNTIYF. The chain recombines TRBV9 with TRBJ1-3; D remains unclear. This CDR3 has 16 residues. V was shortened by 0 bases and J by 0 bases, with 10 bases between the two germline ends. CDR1 SGDLS and CDR2 YYNGEE come from the germline V gene.

The V and J genes are TRBV29-1 and TRBJ1-5; TRBD1 agrees at 9 bases. The V segment lost 6 bases and the J segment 6 bases; nucleotides outside the gene matches: 3. This CDR3 has 12 amino acids. Looked up from germline, CDR1 is SQVTM and CDR2 is ANQGSEA. This CDR3 reads CSVGTGIQPQHF. As DNA, the CDR3 is TGCAGCGTAGGGACAGGGATTCAGCCCCAGCATTTT.

This clonotype appeared many times. The chain combines TRBV20-1 with TRBJ2-6; D is unresolved. Trimming cost V 5 bases and J 2 bases, with 10 bases left between them. Germline-derived CDR1 and CDR2 are DFQATT and SNEGSKA (reference sequence). This CDR3 has 14 residues. The CDR3 region is CSAQSLTGANVLTF. DNA of the CDR3: TGCAGTGCTCAATCCCTTACTGGGGCCAACGTCCTGACTTTC.

The V and J genes are TRBV7-9 and TRBJ1-2; maybe TRBD1 (5 bases). This CDR3 is 15 amino acids long. Germline V gene sequence: CDR1 SEHNR, CDR2 FQNEAQ (reference sequence). V lost 5 bases to trimming and J lost 5 bases, with 18 bases between them. The chain's CDR3 is CASSPRQGSVYGYTF. CDR3 nucleotide sequence: TGTGCCAGCAGCCCTCGGCAGGGATCAGTGTATGGCTACACCTTC.

This clonotype was detected only a few times. The V gene is TRBV7-2, the J gene TRBJ2-6; a possible D gene is TRBD1 (6 bases). V was pared by 4 bases and J by 2 bases, with 18 bases between. The V gene's germline CDR1 is SGHTA and CDR2 FQGNSA. This CDR3 is built from 18 residues. The CDR3 is CASSSPLQGRTGANVLTF. The CDR3 DNA follows: TGTGCCAGCAGCTCTCCCTTACAGGGTAGGACTGGGGCCAACGTCCTGACTTTC.

The chain combines TRBV12-3 or TRBV12-4 with TRBJ1-6, with 8 bases lining up with TRBD1. V shed 5 bases and J 5 bases; nucleotides not matched to a gene: 11. The CDR3 is made up of 17 amino acids. The DNA of the CDR3 is TGTGCCAGCAGTCCCGGGACAGGATCGGGCCATAATTCACCCCTCCACTTT. Translated: CASSPGTGSGHNSPLHF.